These 3 T cell receptor beta chains share one sample of origin, sequenced in a study of tissue T cells after allogeneic stem cell transplantation. The data were produced by immunoSEQ multiplex PCR, yet TCRdb's version contains in-frame clones alone and is incomplete. The sample lists roughly 5,000 clones, 46% occurring once. Time point described: mouse harvest day 7 after allogeneic transplant. Each mouse received 10^7 T-cell-depleted marrow cells plus 10^6 splenic CD5+ T cells by tail vein. Source material: skin. All receptors come from a female BALB/c mouse given C57BL/6 T cells with graft-versus-host disease after an allogeneic hematopoietic cell transplant.

There are a few counts of this clone. Gene names are mouse gene names. The missing CDR3 end, 1 residue past where the read stops, is filled in from the germline J gene. The V call is TRBV16, the J call TRBJ2-3; unclear D gene. CDR1 and CDR2 from the germline V gene are SGHSA and FRNQAP. The CDR3 spans 14 residues. V shed 0 bases and J shed 0 bases, with 4 bases lying between them. Here the CDR3 reads CASSLDTSAETLYF. CDR3 DNA (partial): TGTGCAAGCAGCTTAGACACTAGTGCAGAAACGCTGTAT. The whole variable domain, filled in from reference TRBV16 and TRBJ2-3, reads NAGVIQTPRHKVTGKGQEATLWCEPISGHSAVFWYRQTIVQGLEFLTYFRNQAPIDDSGMPKERFSAQMPNQSHSTLKIQSTQPQDSAVYLCASSLDTSAETLYFGSGTRLTVL.

For this clone: These gene names are mouse names. The read ends 1 residue before the CDR3 terminus; that terminus is restored from the germline J gene. The chain links TRBV26 to TRBJ1-1; maybe TRBD1 (5 bases). The CDR3 runs to 12 residues. V lost 8 bases and J lost 0, with 7 bases in between. Germline CDR1 KGHPV, CDR2 FQNQEV (reference sequence). The CDR3 DNA, read in part, is TGTGCCAGCGGGGGACAGAACACAGAAGTCTTC. Amino acid sequence: CASGGQNTEVF. The whole CDR3 is CASGGQNTEVFF.

In the case of this clone: Here the gene names and germline are mouse. The CDR3 end is not reached by the read, which stops 1 residue before it; the germline J gene fills it in. This chain connects TRBV19 to TRBJ2-7; 9 bases agree with TRBD1. Trimming took 4 bases from V and 3 from J; bases not matched to a gene: 2. This CDR3 is built from 13 residues. Germline V gene lookup returns CDR1 FNHDT and CDR2 SITEND (reference sequence). The CDR3 DNA, read in part, is TGTGCCAGCAGTCTGACAGGGGGCTATGAACAGTAC. The encoded protein is CASSLTGGYEQY. The entire CDR3 protein reads CASSLTGGYEQYF.